The TCR beta chain under discussion was sequenced for a study of cytomegalovirus exposure and HLA in healthy donors. The study's findings and limits: Cytomegalovirus association was assigned to 170 or so TCR beta chains.

About this clone itself: As yet, its antigen is unknown.

The CDR3 consists of 16 residues. J lost 1 base, V lost 4 bases, and 9 bases had no gene match. Germline CDR1 and CDR2: MNHNS and SASEGT. In the PCR, 60 Vbeta and 13 Jbeta primers were used. Sequencing used immunoSEQ multiplex PCR; TCRdb keeps in-frame clones, though not all of them. The repertoire table contains over 110,000 clones. Sequencing input: PBMCs. The TCR originated in a male donor in good health and CMV-seronegative. The V and J genes are TRBV6-1 and TRBJ2-7, with 8 bases identical to TRBD1. In DNA form, the CDR3 reads TGTGCCAGCAGTGCCCCTAGACAGGGGCATTCCTACGAGCAGTACTTC. Translating it yields CASSAPRQGHSYEQYF.